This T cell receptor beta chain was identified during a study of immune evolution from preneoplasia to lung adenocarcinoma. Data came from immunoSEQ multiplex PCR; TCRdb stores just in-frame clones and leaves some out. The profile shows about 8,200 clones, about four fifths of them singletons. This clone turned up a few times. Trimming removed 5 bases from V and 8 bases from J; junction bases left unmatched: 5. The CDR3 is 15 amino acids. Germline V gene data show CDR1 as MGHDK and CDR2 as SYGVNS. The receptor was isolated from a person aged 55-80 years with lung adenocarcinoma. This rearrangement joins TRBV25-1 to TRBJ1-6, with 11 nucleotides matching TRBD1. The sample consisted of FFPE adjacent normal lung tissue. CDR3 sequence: CASSLRTGGDSPLHF. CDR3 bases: TGTGCCAGCAGTCTAAGGACAGGGGGCGATTCACCCCTCCACTTT.